This T cell receptor (beta chain) came from a study of cytomegalovirus exposure and HLA in healthy donors (dated 2017 in TCRdb). Notes on the research overall: An earlier analysis of approximately 600 of the donors reported approximately 300 Gb of sequence data and around 120 million unique TCR beta sequences from 150 million to 200 million T cells. Roughly 300 gigabases of sequencing data and 80 million or so unique TCR sequences were included in an early release covering 550 to 650 HLA-typed donors. The genetic ancestry cluster associated with self-reported Caucasian donors included over 80% of the 398 genotyped donors. The aim of the study was to test whether cataloging public T cell receptors could identify signatures of past pathogen exposure. Using immunosequencing, the study profiled T cell repertoires from about 610 subjects and related those repertoires to cytomegalovirus serostatus. In addition to the first cohort of 650 to 800 subjects, a separate validation cohort of around 110 different subjects was used. To predict cytomegalovirus infection status, the study combined high-throughput TCR immunosequencing, statistical association of individual TCRs with disease status, and machine learning. A later analysis re-examined previously published TCR beta repertoires from over 500 donors and added high-resolution HLA genotyping to investigate patterns of TCR occurrence. The later analysis used no new phenotypic data to find candidate immune exposures, relying instead on TCR beta sequences and their occurrence across donors. To decide whether each TCR beta V gene segment behaved as functional or pseudogenic, an earlier analysis of approximately 590 of the donors relied on high-throughput TCR beta sequencing. Alongside the repertoire data, information on donor age, sex, ethnicity and CMV serostatus was compiled. A later genetic analysis took genome-wide SNP genotypes for about three fifths of the 666 donors and used that subset as a discovery cohort. All discovery cohort repertoires had been generated using a single sequencing platform. HLA typing covered class I and class II loci at four-digit resolution. The number of typed donors differed by locus: 629-630 for A, B, C, DRB1 and DQB1; approximately 540 for DQA1; 606 for DPA1; and some 430 for DPB1. Roughly five DR-DQ haplotypes were handled as single units for association and clustering because linkage in the cohort was strong. Among about 400 genotyped donors of the cohort, an average of approximately 200,000 unique TCR beta nucleotide sequences was sequenced per donor, of which about 18% were non-productive.

Notes on this clone: The antigen it binds to is not known. No clone much larger than this one lies a single base away; base qualities are absent.

Receptor amplification or capture employed the immunoSEQ multiplex PCR assay. For the multiplex PCR, a mixture combining 60 forward primers for TCR Vbeta segments and 13 reverse primers for TCR Jbeta segments was used. The CDR3 region of rearranged TCR beta genes was amplified from genomic DNA with a multiplex PCR assay. On the Illumina HiSeq System, the amplified TCR beta libraries were sequenced as 87-base-pair reads. Regarding the original processing steps: In a later analysis, roughly 80 million unique TCR beta chains were counted across the approximately 620 repertoires, and about 9.9 million of these chains were shared by at least two donors. Raw reads were error-corrected and collapsed into unique sequences by a nearest-neighbor algorithm in which closely related sequences were merged to remove PCR and sequencing errors. CDR3 sequences were aligned to IMGT reference sequences to assign V, D and J gene segments. For a sequence to be retained, a match of at least six nucleotides to both a V gene segment and a J gene segment was required. A rearrangement was called productive if the CDR3 had no stop codons and remained in frame with V and J, and every other rearrangement was called non-productive. CDR3 was defined by IMGT convention, running from the second conserved V-encoded cysteine to the conserved J-encoded phenylalanine. Sequences without an unambiguous match to a single V gene segment were excluded from the earlier analysis of 500 to 700 of the donors. In an earlier analysis of several hundred of the donors, V segments were called functional above 56.7% productive rearrangements and were called segregating when the between-donor standard deviation exceeded 5%. A statistical classification framework was developed to diagnose cytomegalovirus status using the catalog of TCR beta chain sequences. In a later analysis, TCR nucleotide sequences were compared against IMGT/GENE-DB human TR gene sequences so that V and J genes could be assigned. In a later analysis, CDR3 sequences and most-parsimonious VDJ recombination scenarios were assigned using the TCRdist pipeline. In a later analysis, every TCR beta chain was defined by the combination of its CDR3 amino acid sequence and its V-gene family, and reads without a unique V-gene family were dropped. As a way to deal with suspected cross-contamination and a sequencing artifact, a later analysis dropped 450 to 600 nucleotide sequences that were highly shared and had low generation probability. For each public chain, a later analysis derived a clonal expansion index from normalized ranks of inferred template counts within each repertoire. In a later analysis, generation probabilities were computed with a VDJ recombination model fitted to out-of-frame rearrangements, and the resulting probabilities were checked against IGoR. A later analysis scored TCR-TCR, TCR-HLA and TCR-CMV co-occurrence with hypergeometric tests, applying a repertoire-size bias correction to TCR pairs. In a later analysis, false discovery rates were estimated by permuting HLA or CMV assignments 20 times. A later analysis grouped co-occurring TCRs with DBSCAN, adding TCRdist sequence similarity when clustering within HLA-allele-positive subsets. For co-occurrence clustering, repertoires with fewer than 30,000 or more than 120,000 public chains were excluded, along with five repertoires with anomalous nucleotide sharing. TCRdb took over this immuneACCESS table, retaining in-frame rearrangements with V and J assigned. Such tables are incomplete; in checked studies, under half of the missing clones stem from an unresolved V gene, and the remainder is unexplained. V and J calls and clone size are those listed in that table; D and trimming were worked out from the DNA. This sample comprises 170,000 or so clones, approximately 80% of them detected only once. The ten largest clones represent 1.5% to 2% of the sample.

Reading the germline V gene gives CDR1 MDHEN and CDR2 SYDVKM. The CDR3 spans 16 residues, from the cysteine through the phenylalanine. Only the CDR3 portion is preserved as DNA: 48 bases, with reading frame beginning at the first base. V and J lose 7 bases and 3 bases, and a span of 21 bases separates them. General findings and caveats noted by the study authors: Correlated functional status among segregating V segments might reflect linkage disequilibrium, but an unknown experimental factor could not be ruled out. A later genetic analysis reported fewer N-insertions in productive TCRs among donors in an Asian-associated ancestry cluster than the approximately 670-donor mean. HLA typing was unavailable for some donors at each locus, so association tests used only the typed subset. A further reported finding was that TCR beta sequences accurately predicted the HLA-A and HLA-B alleles for most subjects in the first cohort. Because counts were too low, seventeen rarely observed V segments, including chromosome 9 orphons, were excluded from the earlier analysis of about 500 of the donors. A later analysis associated 15,000 or so TCR beta sequences with specific HLA alleles at a false discovery rate of 0.05. Sequencing depth was assumed to be roughly uniform across donors in the presence/absence analyses, though that assumption may not hold. A cluster of highly shared sequence variants was judged likely to represent a technical artifact of the sequencing pipeline. In a later analysis, HLA-associated TCR beta chains were found to be more clonally expanded and to have lower generation probabilities than equally common non-associated chains. In both the original and validation cohorts, the classifier was reported to diagnose cytomegalovirus status with high specificity and sensitivity. Some IMGT-functional V segments, including TRBV6-2 and TRBV6-3, could not be told apart with the 87-base-pair reads, so those segments were excluded. Immune exposure information for the cohort was limited to CMV serostatus. In a later analysis, the rate of TCR association differed among HLA loci, with DRB1 alleles having the most associated TCRs and HLA-C alleles having the fewest. A few of the identified cytomegalovirus-associated TCR beta chains were confirmed in vitro to be specific for cytomegalovirus antigens. A later analysis found that most CMV-associated TCR beta chains appeared HLA-restricted, with HLA associations seemingly driven largely by CMV exposure. A later genetic analysis associated a missense DCLRE1C variant with V-gene and J-gene trimming of TCR beta chains, and an independent cohort replicated the association. The authors suggested that the approach could potentially be extended to other disease states and immunological phenotypes. In an earlier analysis of several hundred of the donors, most TCR beta V segments were observed in productive rearrangements about 90% or about 30% of the time, broadly matching IMGT annotations. Strong co-occurrence of HLA alleles, especially DR and DQ, made assigning TCR associations to individual alleles difficult. According to a later analysis, parvovirus B19, influenza, CMV and Epstein-Barr virus appeared linked to several top co-occurrence clusters. In the study, 150 to 200 TCR beta chains were listed as associated with cytomegalovirus. Only TCR beta chains were sequenced in this cohort, and the absence of alpha or paired-chain data limited detectable features. While some public TCRs were present in many individuals, most TCR sequences turned up only very rarely across donors.

In total, fewer than 750 healthy bone marrow donors made up the cohort. At the time of sampling, all cohort members were nominally healthy, though unrecorded immune exposures were likely present. The donor tested CMV seronegative and was one of the 352 seronegative cohort members. Each donor provided a peripheral blood sample, and peripheral blood mononuclear cells were used for TCR beta sequencing. Genomic DNA extraction from the blood cell samples was performed with the Qiagen DNeasy Blood Extraction Kit. Material: PBMCs. The sequence is built from TRBV28 and TRBJ1-1; the D gene is possibly TRBD1, with 5 bases matching. The receptor was isolated from a woman aged 25 to 39 in good health and CMV-seronegative. The CDR3 reads CASTTQGSGGDTEAFF. The nucleotide sequence reads TGTGCCAGCACCACCCAGGGTTCTGGGGGGGACACTGAAGCTTTCTTT.